Listed below are T cell receptor beta chains from one sample, sequenced in a study of blood T cell repertoires in COVID-19. Clones were sequenced by immunoSEQ multiplex PCR, and TCRdb holds only the in-frame ones, with some missing. The sample consists of over 120,000 clones, 70% to 85% of them appearing once. Source material: peripheral blood. The receptors originated from a woman of 80 years or more with acute or convalescent COVID-19. The CDR3 runs from the conserved cysteine through the conserved F or W. The D gene is left open where the match is weak. The size entry is marked missing in some rows and otherwise reads once, few, many or a size class.

d_gene: NA; abundance: NA; len: 17; v_gene: TRBV5-4; j_gene: TRBJ1-6; CDR3aa: CASSLEDTGSGESPLHF; CDR3nt: TGTGCCAGCAGCTTGGAGGATACAGGGTCAGGAGAGTCACCCCTCCACTTT
d_gene: TRBD1; abundance: once; len: 14; v_gene: TRBV19; j_gene: TRBJ1-5; CDR3aa: CASQQGTVNQPQHF; CDR3nt: TGTGCCAGCCAGCAAGGGACAGTTAATCAGCCCCAGCATTTT
d_gene: TRBD1; abundance: NA; len: 15; v_gene: TRBV7-3; j_gene: TRBJ1-6; CDR3aa: CASSNTGGNNSPLHF; CDR3nt: TGTGCCAGCAGCAACACAGGGGGTAATAATTCACCCCTCCACTTT
d_gene: NA; abundance: NA; len: 14; v_gene: TRBV10-2; j_gene: TRBJ1-1; CDR3aa: CASSFTEMNTEAFF; CDR3nt: TGCGCCAGCAGTTTTACAGAAATGAACACTGAAGCTTTCTTT
d_gene: NA; abundance: NA; len: 12; v_gene: TRBV6-5; j_gene: TRBJ1-1; CDR3aa: CASSFPNTEAFF; CDR3nt: TGTGCCAGCAGTTTCCCAAACACTGAAGCTTTCTTT
d_gene: TRBD1; abundance: few; len: 14; v_gene: TRBV5-4; j_gene: TRBJ1-2; CDR3aa: CASSLWTGTYGYTF; CDR3nt: TGTGCCAGCAGCTTGTGGACAGGGACCTATGGCTACACCTTC
d_gene: NA; abundance: NA; len: 15; v_gene: TRBV6-1; j_gene: TRBJ1-2; CDR3aa: CASSENPGVQDGYTF; CDR3nt: TGTGCCAGCAGTGAAAATCCCGGGGTCCAGGATGGCTACACCTTC
d_gene: NA; abundance: NA; len: 14; v_gene: TRBV28; j_gene: TRBJ1-2; CDR3aa: CASTTANANYGYTF; CDR3nt: TGTGCCAGCACGACAGCAAACGCTAACTATGGCTACACCTTC
d_gene: TRBD1; abundance: NA; len: 15; v_gene: TRBV7-9; j_gene: TRBJ2-7; CDR3aa: CASSLGQGALLEQYF; CDR3nt: TGTGCCAGCAGCTTGGGACAGGGGGCGCTTCTCGAGCAGTACTTC
d_gene: NA; abundance: once; len: 14; v_gene: TRBV19; j_gene: TRBJ1-1; CDR3aa: CASSIQGGNTEAFF; CDR3nt: TGTGCCAGTAGTATTCAAGGGGGGAACACTGAAGCTTTCTTT
d_gene: NA; abundance: NA; len: 15; v_gene: TRBV6-2/TRBV6-3; j_gene: TRBJ2-5; CDR3aa: CASSGSRVPQETQYF; CDR3nt: TGTGCCAGCAGTGGTTCGAGGGTCCCACAAGAGACCCAGTACTTC
d_gene: TRBD2; abundance: few; len: 16; v_gene: TRBV5-4; j_gene: TRBJ2-3; CDR3aa: CASSLPGGGAIDTQYF; CDR3nt: TGTGCCAGCAGCTTGCCGGGCGGGGGGGCCATAGATACGCAGTATTTT
d_gene: TRBD1; abundance: NA; len: 18; v_gene: TRBV15; j_gene: TRBJ2-6; CDR3aa: CATSRVLGTAAGANVLTF; CDR3nt: TGTGCCACCAGCAGAGTTCTAGGGACAGCAGCTGGGGCCAACGTCCTGACTTTC
d_gene: TRBD1; abundance: NA; len: 15; v_gene: TRBV6-5; j_gene: TRBJ1-6; CDR3aa: CASTSTGGLNSPLHF; CDR3nt: TGTGCCAGCACCTCGACAGGGGGCCTGAATTCACCCCTCCACTTT
d_gene: NA; abundance: NA; len: 13; v_gene: TRBV2; j_gene: TRBJ2-2; CDR3aa: CASREDIPGELFF; CDR3nt: TGTGCCAGCAGAGAAGACATACCCGGGGAGCTGTTTTTT
d_gene: NA; abundance: NA; len: 15; v_gene: TRBV5-6; j_gene: TRBJ1-2; CDR3aa: CASSFNSGPGYGYTF; CDR3nt: TGTGCCAGCAGCTTTAATTCAGGACCGGGATATGGCTACACCTTC
d_gene: NA; abundance: NA; len: 13; v_gene: TRBV5-1; j_gene: TRBJ1-3; CDR3aa: CASSISSGNTIYF; CDR3nt: TGCGCCAGCAGCATCTCCTCTGGAAACACCATATATTTT
d_gene: TRBD1; abundance: NA; len: 13; v_gene: TRBV5-1; j_gene: TRBJ1-2; CDR3aa: CASSLKGADGYTF; CDR3nt: TGCGCCAGCAGCTTAAAGGGGGCGGATGGCTACACCTTC
d_gene: NA; abundance: NA; len: 11; v_gene: TRBV6-5; j_gene: TRBJ2-1; CDR3aa: CASGGINEQFF; CDR3nt: TGTGCCAGCGGGGGGATCAATGAGCAGTTCTTC